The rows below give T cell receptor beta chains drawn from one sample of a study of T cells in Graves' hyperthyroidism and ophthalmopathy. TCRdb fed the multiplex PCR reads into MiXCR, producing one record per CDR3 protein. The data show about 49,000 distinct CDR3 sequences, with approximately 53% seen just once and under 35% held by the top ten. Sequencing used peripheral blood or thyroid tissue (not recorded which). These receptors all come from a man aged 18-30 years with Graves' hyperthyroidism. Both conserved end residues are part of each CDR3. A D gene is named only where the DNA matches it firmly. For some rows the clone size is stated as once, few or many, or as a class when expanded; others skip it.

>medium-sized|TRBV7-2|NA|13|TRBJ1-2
CASSLDISYGYTF
TGTGCCAGCAGCCTGGACATCTCCTATGGCTACACCTTC
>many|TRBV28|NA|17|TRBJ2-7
CASSRIMGSGAYYEQYF
TGTGCCAGCAGCCGCATCATGGGATCGGGGGCGTACTACGAGCAGTACTTC
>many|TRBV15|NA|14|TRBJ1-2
CATSRERGFYGYTF
TGTGCCACCAGCAGAGAGCGGGGTTTTTATGGCTACACCTTC
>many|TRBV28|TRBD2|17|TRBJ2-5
CASSLHPSGSVSETQYF
TGTGCCAGCAGTTTACATCCTAGCGGGAGTGTTTCGGAGACCCAGTACTTC
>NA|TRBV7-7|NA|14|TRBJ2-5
CASSLASAAETQYF
TGTGCCAGCAGCTTAGCGAGTGCAGCAGAGACCCAGTACTTC
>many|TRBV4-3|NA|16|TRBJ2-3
CASSPAFQRSTDTQYF
TGCGCCAGCAGCCCGGCCTTCCAGCGGAGCACAGATACGCAGTATTTT
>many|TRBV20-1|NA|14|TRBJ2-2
CSARVLSNTGELFF
TGCAGTGCTAGAGTGTTATCGAACACCGGGGAGCTGTTTTTT
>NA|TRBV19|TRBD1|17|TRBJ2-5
CASSMAGTAFWNQPQYF
TGTGCCAGTAGTATGGCCGGGACAGCCTTTTGGAATCAGCCCCAGTACTTC
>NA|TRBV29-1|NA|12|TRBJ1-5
CSVGESNQPQHF
TGCAGCGTTGGAGAGAGCAATCAGCCCCAGCATTTT
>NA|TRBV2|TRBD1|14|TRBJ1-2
CASRPGTGQFGYTF
TGTGCCAGCAGACCCGGGACAGGGCAATTTGGCTACACCTTC
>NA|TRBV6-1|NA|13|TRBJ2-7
CASSGTVTYEQYF
TGTGCCAGCTCAGGGACGGTAACCTACGAGCAGTACTTC
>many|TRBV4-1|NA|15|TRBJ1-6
CASSPWDSYNSPLHF
TGCGCCAGCAGCCCGTGGGACTCCTATAATTCACCCCTCCACTTT
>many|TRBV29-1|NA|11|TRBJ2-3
CSVEMGVAQYF
TGCAGCGTTGAAATGGGAGTAGCGCAGTATTTT
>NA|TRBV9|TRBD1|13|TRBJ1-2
CASSTEDRVGYTF
TGTGCCAGCAGCACCGAGGACAGGGTGGGCTACACCTTC
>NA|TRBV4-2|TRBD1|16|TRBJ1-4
CASSSQRGQGGEKLFF
TGTGCCAGCAGCTCCCAGAGGGGACAGGGGGGTGAAAAACTGTTTTTT
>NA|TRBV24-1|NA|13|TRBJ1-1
CATSDSGNTEAFF
TGTGCCACCAGTGATTCTGGGAACACTGAAGCTTTCTTT
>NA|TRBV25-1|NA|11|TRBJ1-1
CASSDLGMAFF
TGTGCCAGCTCCGACCTCGGTATGGCTTTCTTT
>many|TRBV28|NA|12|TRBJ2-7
CASSSPNLEQYF
TGTGCCAGCAGTTCCCCGAATTTAGAGCAGTACTTC
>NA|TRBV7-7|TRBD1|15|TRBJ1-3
CASSLSQGAGNTIYF
TGTGCCAGCAGTCTATCACAGGGGGCTGGAAACACCATATATTTT
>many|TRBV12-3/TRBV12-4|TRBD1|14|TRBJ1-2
CASNNQNRGSGYTF
TGTGCCAGCAACAACCAAAACAGGGGCTCTGGCTACACCTTC
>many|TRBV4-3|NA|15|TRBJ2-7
CASSHKYRVVGEQYF
TGCGCCAGCAGCCACAAATACAGGGTCGTAGGCGAGCAGTACTTC
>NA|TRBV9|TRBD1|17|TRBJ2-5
CASSVEADRGRSETQYF
TGTGCCAGCAGCGTTGAGGCGGACAGGGGGCGCTCAGAGACCCAGTACTTC
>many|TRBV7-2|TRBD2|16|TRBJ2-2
CASSQGLAGVTGELFF
TGTGCCAGCAGCCAAGGACTAGCGGGGGTCACCGGGGAGCTGTTTTTT
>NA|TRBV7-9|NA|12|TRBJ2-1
CASSLGSREQFF
TGTGCCAGCAGCTTAGGAAGTCGTGAGCAGTTCTTC